This TCR beta chain was obtained from a study of blood T cell repertoires in COVID-19. Whole-study context: Acute and convalescent COVID-19 specimens originated in the United States, Italy and Spain.

The CDR3 covers 13 residues. V was shortened by 7 bases and J by 8 bases, with 17 bases between the two germline ends. Germline V gene data show CDR1 as LNHDA and CDR2 as SQIVND (reference sequence). Assay used: immunoSEQ multiplex PCR; TCRdb lists only in-frame clones, some missing. Seen here are 430,000 or so clones, more than 70% observed once, and the top ten hold about 1.5%. This clonotype was obtained from a woman aged 18 to 35 who had been exposed to COVID-19. V and J are TRBV19 and TRBJ1-1, with D hard to call. Material: PBMCs or T cells enriched from blood (not recorded which). CDR3 bases: TGTGCCAGTATCTTTCGCGGTGGGAGCGAAGCTTTCTTT. Translating it yields CASIFRGGSEAFF.